The next 16 T cell receptor beta chains were all read from a single sample in a study of T cells in Graves' hyperthyroidism and ophthalmopathy. The TCR beta CDR3 regions underwent amplification using RNA transcripts as the source. The HTBI primer set served for first-round RT-PCR of the TCR CDR3. Via MiXCR, TCRdb re-called the multiplex PCR reads, giving one row per CDR3 protein. The sample lists over 650,000 distinct CDR3 sequences; over 15% were seen once. Sequenced material: blood. These receptor sequences come from a man between 18 and 29 years old with Graves' hyperthyroidism.

The chain carries TRBV20-1 and TRBJ2-3; D not certain. V lost 8 bases, J lost 4 bases, and 19 bases lay in between. The CDR3 extends over 14 amino acids. Germline lookup yields CDR1 DFQATT and CDR2 SNEGSKA (reference sequence). The CDR3 region has the DNA TGCAGTCCATCGCCCCTGGGAATGGCAGATACGCAGTATTTT. It translates to CSPSPLGMADTQYF.

Ten or more counts support this clonotype. This chain uses TRBV6-2 or TRBV6-3 with TRBJ1-5; 8 bases fit TRBD1. J gave up 1 base and V 0 bases, and 8 bases lay outside the gene matches. Germline V gene sequence: CDR1 MNHEY, CDR2 SVGEGT. The CDR3 consists of 18 residues. DNA for the CDR3: TGTGCCAGCAGTTACTCGATGGGGACAGGTAGGAGCAATCAGCCCCAGCATTTT. It translates to CASSYSMGTGRSNQPQHF.

This clonotype showed up just a few times. An end of the junction does not agree with germline; a read error may underlie this. This chain joins TRBV6-2 or TRBV6-3 and TRBJ2-1; D gene uncertain. Germline loops: CDR1 MNHEY, CDR2 SVGEGT. CDR3 size: 14 residues. The CDR3 loop is CASSYTRGVNEQLF. CDR3 sequence (DNA): TGTGCCAGCAGTTACACCCGTGGGGTCAATGAGCAGCTCTTC.

This clonotype came up many times. The chain combines TRBV30 with TRBJ1-2; D is unresolved. Deletions cut 4 bases from V and 6 bases from J, with 12 bases between. CDR1 is GTSNPN and CDR2 is SVGIG in the germline V gene (reference sequence). The CDR3 has 12 residues. The CDR3 spells CAWKVKAHGYTF. In DNA form, the CDR3 reads TGTGCCTGGAAGGTGAAGGCCCATGGCTACACCTTC.

J is TRBJ1-1 and V is TRBV6-2 or TRBV6-3; D is uncertain. V was shortened by 0 bases and J by 0 bases, with 8 bases between the two germline ends. Germline lookup yields CDR1 MNHEY and CDR2 SVGEGT. The CDR3 loop spans 15 amino acids. Here the CDR3 reads CASSYSNTLNTEAFF. DNA for the CDR3: TGTGCCAGCAGTTACTCGAACACCTTGAACACTGAAGCTTTCTTT.

This clonotype was seen at least ten times. The genes are TRBV20-1 and TRBJ2-7, with 9 nucleotides matching TRBD2. V lost 1 base, J lost 4 bases, and 2 bases stayed unmatched. Germline V CDR1 and CDR2: DFQATT, SNEGSKA (reference sequence). The CDR3 is made up of 13 amino acids. CDR3 loop: CSARVGLAYEQYF. CDR3 sequence (DNA): TGCAGTGCTAGAGTCGGACTAGCGTACGAGCAGTACTTC.

This clonotype was counted many times. The CDR3 DNA is TGTGCCTGGAGTGTACGAAGATATAATGAAAAACTGTTTTTT. Encoded protein: CAWSVRRYNEKLFF. The V and J genes are TRBV30 and TRBJ1-4; D not certain. V lost 0 bases to trimming and J lost 4 bases, with 9 bases between them. The CDR3 length is 14 residues. Germline CDR1 reads GTSNPN; CDR2 reads SVGIG (reference sequence).

The chain recombines TRBV5-6 with TRBJ1-1; a weak D match, TRBD1 (6 bases). Trimming took off 4 bases at V and 4 bases at J, with 23 bases between the two ends. Germline CDR1 SGHDT, CDR2 YYEEEE. CDR3 length equals 17 residues. The CDR3 DNA is TGTGCCAGCAGCCCAGGGCGGGGGGGGGCCGGGGTCACTGAAGCTTTCTTT. This sequence encodes CASSPGRGGAGVTEAFF.

This clonotype was observed at least ten times. The V and J genes are TRBV7-9 and TRBJ2-3; D remains unclear. The CDR3 runs to 12 residues. Per germline, CDR1 SEHNR and CDR2 FQNEAQ (reference sequence). V was trimmed by 7 bases and J by 5 bases, leaving 10 bases between them. The CDR3 sequence is CASTPPEDTQYF. The CDR3 DNA reads as TGTGCCAGCACTCCACCAGAAGATACGCAGTATTTT.

This clonotype came up a few times. V gene TRBV14 combines with J gene TRBJ2-4, with D maybe TRBD2 (5 bases). The CDR3 runs to 18 residues. The germline V and J ends were trimmed by 4 bases and 6 bases, with 25 bases remaining between them. CDR1 and CDR2 (germline): SGHDN, FVKESK. Here the CDR3 DNA reads TGTGCCAGCAGCCTCTCCTGGCGCGGTCCCTCCGAGGGAAACATTCAGTACTTC. Translated: CASSLSWRGPSEGNIQYF.

As concerns this clonotype: This may be a read error: a much more frequent sequence differs by one nucleotide. No conserved phenylalanine or tryptophan ends this CDR3, so it is likely a read error. The chain joins TRBV10-3 to TRBJ1-1; no definite D call. Germline CDR1 is ENHRY and CDR2 is SYGVKD. V was trimmed by 7 bases and J by 3 bases, leaving 12 bases between them. This CDR3 has 13 amino acids. The CDR3 DNA sequence: TGTGCCATCAAGTCCAGTACTTACACTGAAGCTTTCCTT. Translating it yields CAIKSSTYTEAFL.

The genes are TRBV18 and TRBJ2-7; D possibly corresponds to TRBD2 (6 bases). Trimming removed 4 bases from V and 3 bases from J, with 16 bases in between. This CDR3 contains 15 residues. Germline V CDR1 and CDR2: KGHSH, LQKENI. The CDR3 region is CASSRLGASIYEQYF. CDR3 coding DNA: TGTGCCAGCTCACGACTAGGGGCGAGTATCTACGAGCAGTACTTC.

This clonotype was counted a few times. The chain employs TRBV9 and TRBJ1-2; D is perhaps TRBD1 (5 bases). The CDR3 loop spans 14 amino acids. Germline-derived CDR1 and CDR2 are SGDLS and YYNGEE. V lost 4 bases to trimming and J lost 3 bases, with 13 bases between them. The CDR3 bases are TGTGCCAGCAGCCCTCGGGTAGGGGACTATGGCTACACCTTC. Its protein product is CASSPRVGDYGYTF.

This chain joins TRBV2 and TRBJ2-4, with D possibly matching TRBD1 (5 bases). Germline loops: CDR1 SNHLY, CDR2 FYNNEI. CDR3 length: 14 residues. Trimming removed 3 bases at V and 2 bases at J, with 8 bases between. CDR3 coding DNA: TGTGCCAGCAGTGAGACAGATTCCAAAAACATTCAGTACTTC. As protein: CASSETDSKNIQYF.

The DNA of the CDR3 is TGTGCCAGCAGTTTCGGGACTAGCGGATATCAAGAGACCCAGTACTTC. Translated, it gives CASSFGTSGYQETQYF. V usage is TRBV28 and J usage is TRBJ2-5, with TRBD2 matching 11 bases. The CDR3 has 16 amino acids. V was pared by 3 bases and J by 2 bases, with 5 bases of the junction left unmatched. Germline values: CDR1 MDHEN, CDR2 SYDVKM.

This clonotype was detected many times. The V and J genes are TRBV11-3 and TRBJ1-1; perhaps TRBD1 as D (6 bases). Germline loops: CDR1 SGHNT, CDR2 YENEEA. V was clipped by 6 bases and J by 3 bases, with 20 bases between them. The CDR3 contains 16 residues. Here the CDR3 reads CASSVPGHLGDTEAFF. CDR3 sequence (DNA): TGTGCCAGCAGTGTACCGGGACACTTGGGGGACACTGAAGCTTTCTTT.